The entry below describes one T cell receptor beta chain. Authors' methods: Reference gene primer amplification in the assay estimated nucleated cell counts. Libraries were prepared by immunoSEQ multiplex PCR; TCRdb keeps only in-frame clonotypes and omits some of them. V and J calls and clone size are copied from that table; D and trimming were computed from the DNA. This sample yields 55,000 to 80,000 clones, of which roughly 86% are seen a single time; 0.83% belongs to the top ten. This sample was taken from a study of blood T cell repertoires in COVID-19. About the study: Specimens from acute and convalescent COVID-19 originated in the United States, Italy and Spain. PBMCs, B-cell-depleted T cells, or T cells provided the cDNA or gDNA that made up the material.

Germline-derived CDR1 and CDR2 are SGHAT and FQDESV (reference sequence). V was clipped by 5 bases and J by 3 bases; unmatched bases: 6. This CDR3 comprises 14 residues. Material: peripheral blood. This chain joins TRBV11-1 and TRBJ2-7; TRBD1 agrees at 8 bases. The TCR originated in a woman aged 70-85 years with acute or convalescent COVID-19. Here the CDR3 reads CASSRQGTLYEQYF. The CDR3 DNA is TGTGCCAGCAGCCGACAGGGGACCCTCTACGAGCAGTACTTC.